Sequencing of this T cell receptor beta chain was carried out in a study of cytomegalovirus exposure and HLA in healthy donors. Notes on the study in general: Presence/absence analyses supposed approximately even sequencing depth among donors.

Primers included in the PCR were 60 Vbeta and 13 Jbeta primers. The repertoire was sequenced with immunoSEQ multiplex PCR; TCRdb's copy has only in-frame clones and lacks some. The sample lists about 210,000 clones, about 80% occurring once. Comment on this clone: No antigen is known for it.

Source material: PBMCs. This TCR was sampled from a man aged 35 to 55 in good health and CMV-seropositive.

The CDR3 DNA sequence: TGTGCCAGCAGTGAGGGGAGGCAGGAAACCTACGAGCAGTACTTC. Amino acid sequence: CASSEGRQETYEQYF. The chain links TRBV2 to TRBJ2-7, with a possible D match to TRBD2 (6 bases). The V end lost 3 bases, the J end lost 2 bases, and 14 bases lay between the germline ends. This CDR3 is built from 15 residues. In germline, CDR1 is SNHLY, CDR2 FYNNEI.